This entry is about one T cell receptor (beta chain). These data are taken from a study of blood T cell repertoires in COVID-19. Study-level information: Samples representing acute and convalescent COVID-19 were sourced from the United States, Italy and Spain. Nucleic acid was either cDNA or gDNA, and it came from T cells, B-cell-depleted T cells, or PBMCs.

Germline trimming cut 6 bases from V and 3 bases from J; bases unmatched to any gene: 1. Germline V gene lookup returns CDR1 MNHEY and CDR2 SVGAGI. This CDR3 spans 12 amino acids. Study processing details: For nucleated cells, counts were estimated from reference gene primer amplification. The repertoire was sequenced with immunoSEQ multiplex PCR; TCRdb's copy has only in-frame clones and lacks some. The V and J calls and clone size come from that table; D and trimming were worked out from the DNA. The repertoire holds about 160,000 clones, with 70% to 90% as singletons. This TCR derives from a man aged 40-49 years with acute or convalescent COVID-19. J is TRBJ1-1 and V is TRBV6-5; 7 bases map to TRBD1. Sequencing input: peripheral blood. The CDR3 DNA reads TGTGCCAGCAGCAGGGGGGACACTGAAGCTTTCTTT. It encodes CASSRGDTEAFF.